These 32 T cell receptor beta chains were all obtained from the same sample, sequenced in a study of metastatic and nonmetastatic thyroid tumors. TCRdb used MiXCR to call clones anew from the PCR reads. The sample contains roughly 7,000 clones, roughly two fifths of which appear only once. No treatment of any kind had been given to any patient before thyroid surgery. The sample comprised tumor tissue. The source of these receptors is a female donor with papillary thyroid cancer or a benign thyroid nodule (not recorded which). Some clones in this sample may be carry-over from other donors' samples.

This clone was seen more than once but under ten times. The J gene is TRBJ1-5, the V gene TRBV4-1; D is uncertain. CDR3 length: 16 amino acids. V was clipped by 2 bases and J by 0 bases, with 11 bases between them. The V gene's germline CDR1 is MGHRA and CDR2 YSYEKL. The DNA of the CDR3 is TGCGCCAGCAGCCAAAGGTCCGGCGTTAGCAATCAGCCCCAGCATTTT. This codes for CASSQRSGVSNQPQHF.

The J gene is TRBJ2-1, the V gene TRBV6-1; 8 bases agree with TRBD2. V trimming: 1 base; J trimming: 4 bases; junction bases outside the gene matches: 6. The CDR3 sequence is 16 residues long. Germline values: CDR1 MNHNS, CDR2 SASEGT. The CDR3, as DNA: TGTGCCAGCAGTGAAGATGAGCGGGAGTTTTACAATGAGCAGTTCTTC. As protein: CASSEDEREFYNEQFF.

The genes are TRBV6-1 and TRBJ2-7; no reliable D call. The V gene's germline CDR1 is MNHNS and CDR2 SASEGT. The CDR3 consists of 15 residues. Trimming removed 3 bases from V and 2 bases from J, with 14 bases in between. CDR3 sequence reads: CASSEVGIGTYEQYF. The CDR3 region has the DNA TGTGCCAGCAGTGAGGTGGGAATTGGAACCTACGAGCAGTACTTC.

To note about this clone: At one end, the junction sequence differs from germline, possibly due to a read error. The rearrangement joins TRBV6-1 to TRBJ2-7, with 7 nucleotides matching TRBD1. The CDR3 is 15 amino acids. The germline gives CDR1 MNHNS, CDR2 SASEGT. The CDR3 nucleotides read TGTGCCAGCAGCGAAGCAACAGGGGAACCCTACGAGCAGTACTTC. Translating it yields CASSEATGEPYEQYF.

The DNA for the CDR3 is TGTGCCAGCAGTTACGATATCGCGGGGTACACCGGGGAGCTGTTTTTT. Translating it yields CASSYDIAGYTGELFF. V is TRBV6-5 and J is TRBJ2-2, with D perhaps TRBD2 (6 bases). The CDR3 contains 16 residues. Looked up from germline, CDR1 is MNHEY and CDR2 is SVGAGI. V shed 2 bases and J shed 3 bases, with 13 bases lying between them.

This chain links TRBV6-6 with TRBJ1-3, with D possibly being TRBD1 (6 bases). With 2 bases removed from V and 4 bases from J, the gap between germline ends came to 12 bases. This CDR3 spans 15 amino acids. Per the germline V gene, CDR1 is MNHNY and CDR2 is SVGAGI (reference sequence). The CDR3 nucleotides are TGTGCCAGCAGTTACCGGGGGACATCCGGAAACACCATATATTTT. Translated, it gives CASSYRGTSGNTIYF.

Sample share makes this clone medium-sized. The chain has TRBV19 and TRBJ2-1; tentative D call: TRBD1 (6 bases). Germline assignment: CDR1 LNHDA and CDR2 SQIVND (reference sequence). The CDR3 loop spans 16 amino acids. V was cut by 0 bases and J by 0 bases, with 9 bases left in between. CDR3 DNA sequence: TGTGCCAGTAGTATAGATCAGGGGAGCTCCTACAATGAGCAGTTCTTC. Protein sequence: CASSIDQGSSYNEQFF.

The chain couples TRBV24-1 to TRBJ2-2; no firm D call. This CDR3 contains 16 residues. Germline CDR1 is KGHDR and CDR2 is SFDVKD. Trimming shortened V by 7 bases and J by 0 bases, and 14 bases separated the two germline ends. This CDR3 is CATSPSDKANTGELFF. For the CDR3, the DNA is TGTGCCACCAGCCCCTCCGACAAGGCGAACACCGGGGAGCTGTTTTTT.

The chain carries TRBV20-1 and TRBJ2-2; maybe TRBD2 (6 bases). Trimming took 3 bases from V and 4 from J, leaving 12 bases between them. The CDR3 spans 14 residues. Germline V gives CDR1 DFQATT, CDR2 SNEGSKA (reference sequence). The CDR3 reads CSASQEGPTGELFF. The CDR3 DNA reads TGCAGTGCTAGTCAGGAGGGTCCCACCGGGGAGCTGTTTTTT.

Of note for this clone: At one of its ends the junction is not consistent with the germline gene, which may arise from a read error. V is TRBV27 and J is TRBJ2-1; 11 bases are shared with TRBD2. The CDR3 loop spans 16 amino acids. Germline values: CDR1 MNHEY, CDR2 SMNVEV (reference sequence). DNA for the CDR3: TGTGCCTGCAAGACCTCCCGGACTAGCGGGTACAATGAGAAGTTCTTC. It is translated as CACKTSRTSGYNEKFF.

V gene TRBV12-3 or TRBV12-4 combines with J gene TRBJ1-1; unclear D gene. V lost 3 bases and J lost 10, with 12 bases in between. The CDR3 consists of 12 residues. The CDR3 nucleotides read TGTGCCAGCAGTTTTCGGGGTTTTGGAGCTTTCTTT. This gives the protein CASSFRGFGAFF.

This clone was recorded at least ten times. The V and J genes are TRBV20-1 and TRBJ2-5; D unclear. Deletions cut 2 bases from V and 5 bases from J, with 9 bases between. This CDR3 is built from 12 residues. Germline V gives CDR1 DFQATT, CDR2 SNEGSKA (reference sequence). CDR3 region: CSARRSGETQYF. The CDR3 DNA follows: TGCAGTGCTAGACGCAGTGGGGAGACCCAGTACTTC.

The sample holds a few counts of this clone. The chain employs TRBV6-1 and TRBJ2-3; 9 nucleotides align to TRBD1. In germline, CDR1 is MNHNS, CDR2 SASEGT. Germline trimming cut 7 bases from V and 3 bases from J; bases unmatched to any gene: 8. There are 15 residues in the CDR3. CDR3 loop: CASTVDRGGTDTQYF. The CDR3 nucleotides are TGTGCCAGCACCGTGGACAGGGGTGGTACAGATACGCAGTATTTT.

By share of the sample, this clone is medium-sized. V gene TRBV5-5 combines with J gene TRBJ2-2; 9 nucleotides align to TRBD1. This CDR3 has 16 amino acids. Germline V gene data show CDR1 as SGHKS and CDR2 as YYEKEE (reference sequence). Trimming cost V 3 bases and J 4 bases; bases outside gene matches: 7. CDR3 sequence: CASSSTGGAGTGELFF. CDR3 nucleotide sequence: TGTGCCAGCAGCTCTACAGGGGGCGCCGGCACCGGGGAGCTGTTTTTT. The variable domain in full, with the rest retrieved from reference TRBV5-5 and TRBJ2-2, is DAGVTQSPTHLIKTRGQQVTLRCSPISGHKSVSWYQQVLGQGPQFIFQYYEKEERGRGNFPDRFSARQFPNYSSELNVNALLLGDSALYLCASSSTGGAGTGELFFGEGSRLTVL.

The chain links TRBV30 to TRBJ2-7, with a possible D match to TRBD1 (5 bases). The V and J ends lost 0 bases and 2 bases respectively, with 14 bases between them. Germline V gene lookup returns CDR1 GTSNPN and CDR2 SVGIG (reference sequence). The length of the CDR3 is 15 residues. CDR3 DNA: TGTGCCTGGAGTGTACAAGACAGCTTACCCTACGAGCAGTACTTC. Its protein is CAWSVQDSLPYEQYF. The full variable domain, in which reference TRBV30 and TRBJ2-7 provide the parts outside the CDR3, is SQTIHQWPATLVQPVGSPLSLECTVEGTSNPNLYWYRQAAGRGLQLLFYSVGIGQISSEVPQNLSASRPQDRQFILSSKKLLLSDSGFYLCAWSVQDSLPYEQYFGPGTRLTVT.

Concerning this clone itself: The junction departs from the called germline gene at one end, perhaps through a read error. Here the CDR3 reads CAISIDRAAGGYNEQFF. As DNA, the CDR3 is TGTGCCATTAGTATAGATCGTGCAGCGGGAGGGTACAATGAGCAGTTCTTC. The J gene is TRBJ2-1, the V gene TRBV19; 10 bases line up with TRBD2. Germline V gene lookup returns CDR1 LNHDA and CDR2 SQIVND (reference sequence). The CDR3 is 17 amino acids.

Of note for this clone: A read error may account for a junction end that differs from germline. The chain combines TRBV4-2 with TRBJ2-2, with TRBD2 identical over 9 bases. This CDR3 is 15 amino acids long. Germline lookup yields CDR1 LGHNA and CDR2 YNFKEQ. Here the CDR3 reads CASSQASGNTGELSF. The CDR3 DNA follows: TGTGCCAGCAGCCAAGCTAGCGGGAACACCGGGGAGCTGTCTTTT.

The CDR3 bases are TGTGCCTGGACTCTCGGAGGCCGGGCGGAGCAGTTCTTC. It encodes CAWTLGGRAEQFF. V and J are TRBV30 and TRBJ2-1; tentatively, D is TRBD2 (5 bases). Germline-derived CDR1 and CDR2 are GTSNPN and SVGIG (reference sequence). The CDR3 extends over 13 amino acids. Trimming pared 4 bases from V and 10 bases from J, leaving 17 bases between.

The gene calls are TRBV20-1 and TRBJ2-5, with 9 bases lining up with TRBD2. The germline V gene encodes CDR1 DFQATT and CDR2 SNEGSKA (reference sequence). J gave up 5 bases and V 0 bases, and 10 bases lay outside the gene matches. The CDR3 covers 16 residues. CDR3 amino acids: CSARDRLSGSIETQYF. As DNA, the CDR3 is TGCAGTGCTAGAGATCGGCTTAGCGGGAGTATCGAGACCCAGTACTTC.

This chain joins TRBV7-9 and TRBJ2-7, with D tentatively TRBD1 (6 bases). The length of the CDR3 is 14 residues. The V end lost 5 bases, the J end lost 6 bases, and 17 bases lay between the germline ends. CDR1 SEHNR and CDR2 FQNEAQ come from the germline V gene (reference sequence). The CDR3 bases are TGTGCCAGCAGCACCGTAACAGGGTCAGGCGAGCAGTACTTC. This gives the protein CASSTVTGSGEQYF.

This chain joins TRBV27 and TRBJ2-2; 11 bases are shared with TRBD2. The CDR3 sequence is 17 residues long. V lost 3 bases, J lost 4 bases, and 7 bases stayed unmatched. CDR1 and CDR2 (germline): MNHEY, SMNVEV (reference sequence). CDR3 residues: CASSFLAGGAITGELFF. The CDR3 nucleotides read TGTGCCAGCAGTTTTCTAGCGGGAGGAGCCATCACCGGGGAGCTGTTTTTT.

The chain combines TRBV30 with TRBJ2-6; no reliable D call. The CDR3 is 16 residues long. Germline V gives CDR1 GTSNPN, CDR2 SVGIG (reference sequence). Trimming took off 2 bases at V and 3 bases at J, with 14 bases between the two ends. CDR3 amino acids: CAWSSPLGNGANVLTF. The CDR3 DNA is TGTGCCTGGAGTAGTCCGCTGGGGAATGGGGCCAACGTCCTGACTTTC.

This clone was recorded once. The chain's CDR3 is CASSPTSGGGNEQFF. The CDR3, as DNA: TGCGCCAGCAGCCCAACTAGCGGGGGGGGTAATGAGCAGTTCTTC. This chain uses TRBV5-1 with TRBJ2-1; 13 bases are a match to TRBD2. This CDR3 contains 15 residues. Trimming took 4 bases from V and 7 from J; bases not matched to a gene: 5. Germline loops: CDR1 SGHRS, CDR2 YFSETQ.

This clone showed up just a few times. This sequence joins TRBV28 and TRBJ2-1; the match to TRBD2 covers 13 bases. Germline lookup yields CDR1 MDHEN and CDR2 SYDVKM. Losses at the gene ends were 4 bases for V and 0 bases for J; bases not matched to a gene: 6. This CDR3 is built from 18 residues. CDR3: CASSSLTSGGPSYNEQFF. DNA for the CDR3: TGTGCCAGCAGTTCCTTGACTAGCGGGGGGCCCTCCTACAATGAGCAGTTCTTC.

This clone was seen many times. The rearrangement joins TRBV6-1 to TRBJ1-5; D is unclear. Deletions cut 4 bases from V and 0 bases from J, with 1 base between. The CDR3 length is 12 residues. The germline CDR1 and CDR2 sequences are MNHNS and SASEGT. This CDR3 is CASSGSNQPQHF. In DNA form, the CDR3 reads TGTGCCAGCAGTGGTAGCAATCAGCCCCAGCATTTT.

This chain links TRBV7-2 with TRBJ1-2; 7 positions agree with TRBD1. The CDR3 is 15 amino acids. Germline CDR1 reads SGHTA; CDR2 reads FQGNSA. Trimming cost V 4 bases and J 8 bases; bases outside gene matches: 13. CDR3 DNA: TGTGCCAGCAGCTCTTACGAGGGACAGAAGGCCGGCTACACCTTC. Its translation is CASSSYEGQKAGYTF. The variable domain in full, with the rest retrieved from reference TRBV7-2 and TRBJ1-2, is GAGVSQSPSNKVTEKGKDVELRCDPISGHTALYWYRQSLGQGLEFLIYFQGNSAPDKSGLPSDRFSAERTGGSVSTLTIQRTQQEDSAVYLCASSSYEGQKAGYTFGSGTRLTVV.

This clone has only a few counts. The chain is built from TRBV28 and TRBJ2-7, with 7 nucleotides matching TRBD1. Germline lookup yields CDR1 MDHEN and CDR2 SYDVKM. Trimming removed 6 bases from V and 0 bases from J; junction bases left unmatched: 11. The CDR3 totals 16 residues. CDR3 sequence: CASSSSGQDPSYEQYF. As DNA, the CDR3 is TGTGCCAGCAGCTCCAGCGGACAGGACCCCTCCTACGAGCAGTACTTC.

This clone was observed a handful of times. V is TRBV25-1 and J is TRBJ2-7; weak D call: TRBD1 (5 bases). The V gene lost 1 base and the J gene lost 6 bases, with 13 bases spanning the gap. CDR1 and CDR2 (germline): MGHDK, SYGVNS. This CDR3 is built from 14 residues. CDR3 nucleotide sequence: TGTGCCAGCAGTGAATTGGACATTAGAGGCGAGCAGTACTTC. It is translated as CASSELDIRGEQYF.

CDR3 sequence (DNA): TGTGCCAGCAGTTACTCGATGGAGAGGACGGCAAACACCGGGGAGCTGTTTTTT. The encoded protein is CASSYSMERTANTGELFF. The rearrangement uses TRBV6-2 or TRBV6-3 and TRBJ2-2; no reliable D call. The CDR3 loop spans 18 amino acids. V was shortened by 0 bases and J by 2 bases, with 16 bases between the two germline ends. Germline loops: CDR1 MNHEY, CDR2 SVGEGT.

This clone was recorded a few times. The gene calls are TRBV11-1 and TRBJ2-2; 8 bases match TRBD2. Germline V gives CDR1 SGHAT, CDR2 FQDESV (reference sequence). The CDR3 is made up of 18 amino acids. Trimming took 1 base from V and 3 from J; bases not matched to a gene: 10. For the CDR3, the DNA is TGTGCCAGCAGCTTAGAAGCGGGGGCGGTTCGGGACACCGGGGAGCTGTTTTTT. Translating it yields CASSLEAGAVRDTGELFF.

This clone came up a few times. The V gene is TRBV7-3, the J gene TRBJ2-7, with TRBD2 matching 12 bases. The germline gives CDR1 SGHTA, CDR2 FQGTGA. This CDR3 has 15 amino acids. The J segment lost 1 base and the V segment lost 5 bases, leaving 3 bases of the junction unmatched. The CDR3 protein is CASSPGTSGSYEQYF. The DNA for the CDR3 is TGTGCCAGCAGCCCAGGGACTAGCGGGTCCTACGAGCAGTACTTC.

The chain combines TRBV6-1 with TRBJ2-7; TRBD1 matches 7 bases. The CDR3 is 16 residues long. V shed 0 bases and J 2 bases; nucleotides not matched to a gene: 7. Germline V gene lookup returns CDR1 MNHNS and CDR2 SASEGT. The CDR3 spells CASSEASMGTAYEQYF. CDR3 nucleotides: TGTGCCAGCAGTGAAGCTAGTATGGGGACAGCCTACGAGCAGTACTTC.